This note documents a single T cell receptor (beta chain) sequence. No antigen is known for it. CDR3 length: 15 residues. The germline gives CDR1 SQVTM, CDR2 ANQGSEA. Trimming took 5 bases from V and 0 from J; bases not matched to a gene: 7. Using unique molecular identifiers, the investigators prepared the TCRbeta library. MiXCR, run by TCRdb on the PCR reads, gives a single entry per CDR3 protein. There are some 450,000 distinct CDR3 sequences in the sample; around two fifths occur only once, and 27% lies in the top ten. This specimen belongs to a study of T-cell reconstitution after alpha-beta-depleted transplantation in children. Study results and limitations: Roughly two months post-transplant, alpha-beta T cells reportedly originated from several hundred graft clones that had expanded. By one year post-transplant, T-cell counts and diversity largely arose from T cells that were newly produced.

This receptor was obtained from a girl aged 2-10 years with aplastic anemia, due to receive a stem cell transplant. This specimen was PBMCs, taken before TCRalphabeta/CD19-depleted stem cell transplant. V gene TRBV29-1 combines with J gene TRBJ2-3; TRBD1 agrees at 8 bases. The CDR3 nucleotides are TGCAGCGTTTCATCCGGGACAGGAAGCACAGATACGCAGTATTTT. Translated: CSVSSGTGSTDTQYF.